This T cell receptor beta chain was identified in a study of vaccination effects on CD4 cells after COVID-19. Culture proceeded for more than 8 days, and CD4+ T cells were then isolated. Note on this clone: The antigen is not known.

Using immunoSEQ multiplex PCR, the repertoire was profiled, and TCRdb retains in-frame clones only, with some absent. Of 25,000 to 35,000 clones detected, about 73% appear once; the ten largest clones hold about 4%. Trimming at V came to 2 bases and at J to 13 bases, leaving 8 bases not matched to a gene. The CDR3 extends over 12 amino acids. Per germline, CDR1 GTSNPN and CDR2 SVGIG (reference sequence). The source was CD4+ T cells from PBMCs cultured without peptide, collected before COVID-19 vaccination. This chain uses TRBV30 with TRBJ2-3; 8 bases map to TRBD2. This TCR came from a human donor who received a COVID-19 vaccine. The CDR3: CAWSSGLARKYF. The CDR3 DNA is TGTGCCTGGAGTTCAGGACTAGCTCGCAAGTATTTT.